The clone carrying this T cell receptor beta chain was detected many times. As yet, its antigen is unknown. This sample was taken from a study of response to subunit inactivated influenza vaccine. Whole-study findings and limits: The authors suggested that few new T cells are recruited per seasonal influenza vaccination.

TCRdb reanalysed the RT-PCR reads using MiXCR and keeps one entry per CDR3 protein. This sample yields about 500,000 distinct CDR3 sequences, of which approximately 7.3% are seen a single time; less than 15% belongs to the top ten. The junction had 4 bases not matched to a gene; V was cut back by 6 bases and J by 5 bases. The CDR3 length is 13 residues. The chain links TRBV12-3 or TRBV12-4 to TRBJ1-1; 9 bases are shared with TRBD1. The TCR sequence derives from a man between 50 and 69 years old who received an inactivated influenza vaccine. The specimen was PBMCs from blood, collected around 2 years after vaccination. The CDR3 sequence: CASRRTGETEAFF. CDR3 nucleotide sequence: TGTGCCAGCAGGCGGACAGGGGAAACTGAAGCTTTCTTT.